This paragraph covers one T cell receptor beta chain sequence. This sample stems from a study of blood T cell repertoires in COVID-19. Overall study: COVID-19 samples, acute and convalescent, were from the United States, Italy and Spain. T cells, B-cell-depleted T cells, or PBMCs supplied cDNA or gDNA.

This CDR3 contains 16 residues. Germline V gene data show CDR1 as SGHTA and CDR2 as FQGTGA. Trimming stripped 4 bases from V and 2 bases from J, with 15 bases between. Under the authors' procedure: Reference gene primers were amplified, and this amplification served to estimate nucleated cell counts. Repertoires were generated with immunoSEQ multiplex PCR, while TCRdb's copy carries only in-frame clones and drops some. V and J calls plus clone size are reproduced from that table; the DNA served to infer D and trimming. This sample has more than 130,000 clones, with 84% found just once. The TCR comes from a human donor in a cohort sampled during active COVID-19. Sequences were obtained from peripheral blood. The V and J genes are TRBV7-3 and TRBJ2-1; maybe TRBD2 (6 bases). Here the CDR3 DNA reads TGTGCCAGCAGCTCGCTTCGGGGGACTGCCTACAATGAGCAGTTCTTC. It specifies CASSSLRGTAYNEQFF.